These 30 T cell receptor beta chains came from one sample sequenced in a study of identical twins. TCRdb recomputed calls from the 5' RACE reads with MiXCR, one row per CDR3 protein. The sample lists around 670,000 distinct CDR3 sequences, around 6% occurring once. Sequencing used naive T cells sorted from blood. The receptors come from a young man in good health.

In this sample, this clonotype turned up a few times. This chain joins TRBV11-1 and TRBJ2-1, with 7 bases matching TRBD2. Looked up from germline, CDR1 is SGHAT and CDR2 is FQDESV (reference sequence). After removal of 3 bases from V and 7 bases from J, the junction contained 27 bases not matched to a gene. The CDR3 sequence is 21 residues long. The CDR3 loop is CASSFSVKQTKRREKVNEQFF. The CDR3 DNA is TGTGCCAGCAGCTTTTCTGTGAAGCAGACCAAGCGGCGGGAGAAGGTTAATGAGCAGTTCTTC. Based on the CDR3 plus reference TRBV11-1 and TRBJ2-1, the full variable domain is EAEVAQSPRYKITEKSQAVAFWCDPISGHATLYWYRQILGQGPELLVQFQDESVVDDSQLPKDRFSAERLKGVDSTLKIQPAELGDSAMYLCASSFSVKQTKRREKVNEQFFGPGTRLTVL.

This clonotype was counted at least ten times. The V call is TRBV12-3 or TRBV12-4, the J call TRBJ1-3; D unclear. The CDR3 consists of 17 residues. The V gene lost 3 bases and the J gene lost 0 bases, with 15 bases spanning the gap. CDR3: CASSFPTTGGSGNTIYF. In DNA, the CDR3 is TGTGCCAGCAGTTTCCCGACGACGGGCGGCTCTGGAAACACCATATATTTT.

This clonotype has at least ten counts. The chain links TRBV5-1 to TRBJ2-2; either TRBD1 or TRBD2 may supply D (5 bases each). Germline V gives CDR1 SGHRS, CDR2 YFSETQ. CDR3 length: 15 residues. V was cut by 4 bases and J by 3 bases, with 13 bases left in between. CDR3 amino acids: CASSITGGDTGELFF. The CDR3 bases are TGCGCCAGCAGCATTACTGGGGGAGACACCGGGGAGCTGTTTTTT.

This chain links TRBV30 with TRBJ1-1; D is possibly TRBD1 (5 bases). Trimming cost V 8 bases and J 5 bases, with 12 bases left between them. Germline assignment: CDR1 GTSNPN and CDR2 SVGIG (reference sequence). CDR3 length equals 11 residues. Here the CDR3 reads CARERGTEAFF. The CDR3 DNA is TGTGCCCGCGAACGGGGGACTGAAGCTTTCTTT.

There are many counts of this clonotype. The rearrangement joins TRBV20-1 to TRBJ2-1; possible D gene TRBD1, 6 bases. Germline values: CDR1 DFQATT, CDR2 SNEGSKA (reference sequence). There are 14 residues in the CDR3. Trimming removed 5 bases from V and 0 bases from J, with 11 bases in between. The CDR3 is CSAQEGHSYNEQFF. The CDR3 DNA sequence: TGCAGTGCTCAAGAGGGACACTCCTACAATGAGCAGTTCTTC.

In its sample, this clonotype was seen many times. This rearrangement joins TRBV5-1 to TRBJ1-2; D not certain. Trimming cost V 0 bases and J 3 bases, with 9 bases left between them. Germline V gene lookup returns CDR1 SGHRS and CDR2 YFSETQ. The CDR3 runs to 14 residues. CDR3 loop: CASSLDPGDYGYTF. CDR3 sequence (DNA): TGCGCCAGCAGCTTGGATCCGGGAGACTATGGCTACACCTTC.

This clonotype was picked up a small number of times. The J gene is TRBJ2-1, the V gene TRBV28, with 13 nucleotides matching TRBD2. V shed 3 bases and J 0 bases; nucleotides not matched to a gene: 14. Germline values: CDR1 MDHEN, CDR2 SYDVKM. The CDR3 consists of 21 residues. Here the CDR3 reads CASSFPRTSGSSGRSYNEQFF. CDR3 DNA: TGTGCCAGCAGTTTCCCCCGGACTAGCGGGAGTTCGGGGCGCTCCTACAATGAGCAGTTCTTC. Combining the CDR3 with reference TRBV28 and TRBJ2-1 gives the whole variable domain DVKVTQSSRYLVKRTGEKVFLECVQDMDHENMFWYRQDPGLGLRLIYFSYDVKMKEKGDIPEGYSVSREKKERFSLILESASTNQTSMYLCASSFPRTSGSSGRSYNEQFFGPGTRLTVL.

The table lists this clonotype with a few counts. The chain recombines TRBV6-5 with TRBJ2-7; D not resolved. V dropped 4 bases and J dropped 5 bases, with 15 bases sitting between them. Germline loops: CDR1 MNHEY, CDR2 SVGAGI. The CDR3 extends over 14 amino acids. CDR3: CASSFWVGSNEQYF. CDR3 nucleotide sequence: TGTGCCAGCAGTTTTTGGGTGGGAAGTAACGAGCAGTACTTC.

This clonotype was seen a few times. V is TRBV20-1 and J is TRBJ2-1; 11 nucleotides line up with TRBD2. V trimming: 1 base; J trimming: 4 bases; junction bases outside the gene matches: 9. The CDR3 covers 17 residues. Germline-derived CDR1 and CDR2 are DFQATT and SNEGSKA (reference sequence). CDR3: CSARALAGGRSYNEQFF. CDR3 DNA: TGCAGTGCTAGAGCTCTAGCGGGAGGAAGGTCTTACAATGAGCAGTTCTTC.

There are a few counts of this clonotype. The CDR3 sequence: CSATGFLSGANVLTF. In DNA, the CDR3 is TGCAGTGCGACAGGATTCCTCTCTGGGGCCAACGTCCTGACTTTC. The gene calls are TRBV20-1 and TRBJ2-6, with D possibly matching TRBD1 (6 bases). This CDR3 spans 15 amino acids. Germline CDR1 and CDR2: DFQATT and SNEGSKA (reference sequence). V lost 6 bases and J 0 bases, leaving 12 bases between the germline ends.

This clonotype was detected ten times or more. This chain links TRBV9 with TRBJ2-5; TRBD2 aligns across 10 bases. CDR3 length: 14 residues. After removal of 3 bases from V and 3 bases from J, the junction contained 2 bases not matched to a gene. Germline V gene sequence: CDR1 SGDLS, CDR2 YYNGEE. The chain's CDR3 is CASSASGSKETQYF. Written as DNA, the CDR3 is TGTGCCAGCAGCGCTAGCGGGAGCAAAGAGACCCAGTACTTC.

This clonotype was recorded many times. The CDR3 bases are TGTGCCAGCAGTTACTCGATATTCGCCGGGGGTTATAGCAATCAGCCCCAGCATTTT. Protein sequence: CASSYSIFAGGYSNQPQHF. The chain employs TRBV6-2 or TRBV6-3 and TRBJ1-5; tentatively, D is TRBD1 (5 bases). The germline CDR1 and CDR2 sequences are MNHEY and SVGEGT. The CDR3 sequence is 19 residues long. With 0 bases removed from V and 0 bases from J, the gap between germline ends came to 18 bases.

The CDR3 DNA follows: TGCAGTGGTCCCCACAGGGGGCAGAACACTGAAGCTTTCTTT. Protein: CSGPHRGQNTEAFF. The genes are TRBV20-1 and TRBJ1-1; 9 bases align to TRBD1. Germline V lookup: CDR1 DFQATT, CDR2 SNEGSKA (reference sequence). The V gene end was trimmed by 7 bases and the J gene end by 1 base; junction bases not matched to a gene: 7. The CDR3 totals 14 residues.

The sample holds one count of this clonotype. At one end, the junction sequence differs from germline, possibly due to a read error. V gene TRBV6-5 combines with J gene TRBJ1-2; D uncertain. Germline V gene sequence: CDR1 MNHEY, CDR2 SVGAGI. The CDR3 has 15 amino acids. CDR3 DNA sequence: TGTGCCAGCTGTTACTCTGCGACACCAAGATATGGCTACACCTTC. Translation: CASCYSATPRYGYTF.

The chain has TRBV14 and TRBJ2-1; unclear D gene. V shed 5 bases and J shed 8 bases, with 16 bases lying between them. CDR3 length: 14 residues. The germline V gene encodes CDR1 SGHDN and CDR2 FVKESK. CDR3 bases: TGTGCCAGCAGCAGCCACCTACCAGGCGATGAGCAGTTCTTC. Translated, it gives CASSSHLPGDEQFF.

This sequence joins TRBV6-2 or TRBV6-3 and TRBJ1-1; D remains ambiguous. CDR1 is MNHEY, CDR2 SVGEGT, per germline. Trimming took off 0 bases at V and 0 bases at J, with 14 bases between the two ends. The CDR3 sequence is 17 residues long. CDR3 bases: TGTGCCAGCAGTTACTCGATTCGCCGGGGTTTGAACACTGAAGCTTTCTTT. Its translation is CASSYSIRRGLNTEAFF.

This chain uses TRBV6-1 with TRBJ2-1, with D possibly matching TRBD2 (7 bases). V was shortened by 6 bases and J by 0 bases, with 24 bases between the two germline ends. This CDR3 is built from 19 residues. Germline-derived CDR1 and CDR2 are MNHNS and SASEGT. CDR3: CASSPRWGGQLSSYNEQFF. In DNA form, the CDR3 reads TGTGCCAGCAGCCCGAGATGGGGGGGGCAACTTAGCTCCTACAATGAGCAGTTCTTC.

At least ten counts were recorded for this clonotype. V and J are TRBV29-1 and TRBJ1-2; a weak D match, TRBD1 (6 bases). CDR1 and CDR2 (germline): SQVTM, ANQGSEA. Trimming removed 1 base from V and 1 base from J, with 22 bases in between. There are 18 residues in the CDR3. The CDR3 nucleotides are TGCAGCGTTGAAGGGCCCGGGGGCCCGAACGAAAATAACTATGGCTACACCTTC. Its translation is CSVEGPGGPNENNYGYTF.

In its sample, this clonotype was seen many times. This chain joins TRBV5-1 and TRBJ2-1; weak D call: TRBD1 (6 bases). Germline CDR1 is SGHRS and CDR2 is YFSETQ. With 4 bases removed from V and 10 bases from J, the gap between germline ends came to 18 bases. This CDR3 has 14 amino acids. The CDR3 region has the DNA TGCGCCAGCAGCACCCGAGCCACAGGGCCGGAGCAGTTCTTC. Translated: CASSTRATGPEQFF.

The chain joins TRBV27 to TRBJ2-7; D is perhaps TRBD2 (6 bases). The V end lost 4 bases, the J end lost 6 bases, and 19 bases lay between the germline ends. The CDR3 spans 15 residues. Germline V lookup: CDR1 MNHEY, CDR2 SMNVEV (reference sequence). The CDR3 DNA reads as TGTGCCAGCAGTTCCTGGACTGGCGGGACCTGCGAGCAGTACTTC. Encoded protein: CASSSWTGGTCEQYF.

V gene TRBV12-3 or TRBV12-4 combines with J gene TRBJ2-6; possibly TRBD1 for D (5 bases). This CDR3 has 15 amino acids. V lost 5 bases to trimming and J lost 2 bases, with 10 bases between them. CDR3 DNA: TGTGCCAGCAGTCTCGGACAAACTGGGGCCAACGTCCTGACTTTC. It specifies CASSLGQTGANVLTF.

This clonotype has at least ten counts. The chain has TRBV5-1 and TRBJ2-1; D perhaps matches TRBD1 (6 bases). Per germline, CDR1 SGHRS and CDR2 YFSETQ. The CDR3 extends over 16 amino acids. V was cut by 0 bases and J by 0 bases, with 10 bases left in between. The CDR3 region has the DNA TGCGCCAGCAGCTTGGCAGGGGATCCCTCCTACAATGAGCAGTTCTTC. It encodes CASSLAGDPSYNEQFF.

This clonotype has only a few counts. V and J are TRBV3-1 and TRBJ2-3; 9 bases fit TRBD2. This CDR3 is 19 amino acids long. Germline V gene lookup returns CDR1 LGHDT and CDR2 YNNKEL (reference sequence). With V trimmed by 1 base and J by 0 bases, 11 bases remained unmatched. The CDR3 DNA reads as TGTGCCAGCAGCCAAGTCCCCGGTTCGGCGGGAGGGAGCACAGATACGCAGTATTTT. Translating gives CASSQVPGSAGGSTDTQYF.

This clonotype was seen ten or more times. The CDR3 DNA reads TGCGCCAGCAGCGACCCCGGGGGGGGCTACAATGAGCAGTTCTTC. Its translation: CASSDPGGGYNEQFF. The chain links TRBV10-1 to TRBJ2-1; TRBD2 agrees at 8 bases. V shed 6 bases and J 3 bases; nucleotides not matched to a gene: 7. From germline, CDR1 is WNHNN and CDR2 SYGVQD (reference sequence). This CDR3 has 15 residues.

The chain has TRBV10-2 and TRBJ2-1; 9 nucleotides match TRBD2. The CDR3 contains 17 residues. Germline trimming cut 10 bases from V and 8 bases from J; bases unmatched to any gene: 21. Germline V gene data show CDR1 as WSHSY and CDR2 as SAAADI. DNA for the CDR3: TGCGCCACTCTTACAGCTCTTATAGCGGGAGAATGGGATGAGCAGTTCTTC. Protein sequence: CATLTALIAGEWDEQFF.

The sample holds a few counts of this clonotype. The CDR3 sequence is CASSASGRNEQFF. The CDR3 bases are TGTGCCAGCTCCGCTTCTGGGCGCAATGAGCAGTTCTTC. This chain joins TRBV28 and TRBJ2-1; D is ambiguous. The CDR3 has 13 residues. V was pared by 8 bases and J by 6 bases, with 14 bases between. Germline V gene lookup returns CDR1 MDHEN and CDR2 SYDVKM.

Many counts were recorded for this clonotype. The V call is TRBV12-3 or TRBV12-4, the J call TRBJ2-1; 9 nucleotides align to TRBD2. The CDR3 has 15 amino acids. The junction had 8 bases not matched to a gene; V was cut back by 5 bases and J by 6 bases. For the CDR3, the DNA is TGTGCCAGCAGTCGCGGGAGGGCCGGGGTCAATGAGCAGTTCTTC. It specifies CASSRGRAGVNEQFF.

This clonotype was counted at least ten times. The V call is TRBV24-1, the J call TRBJ2-3, with D possibly being TRBD2 (6 bases). The ends were cut back, 4 bases at V and 5 bases at J, with 15 bases in the middle. CDR3 length: 15 residues. The germline V gene has CDR1 KGHDR and CDR2 SFDVKD. The chain's CDR3 is CATSDQGTGRDTQYF. CDR3 nucleotide sequence: TGTGCCACCAGTGACCAGGGAACCGGGAGAGATACGCAGTATTTT.

This clonotype was seen many times. The chain couples TRBV5-6 to TRBJ2-1; TRBD1 is a possible D gene (5 bases). There are 16 residues in the CDR3. Between the trimmed V and J ends, which lost 1 base and 8 bases, there was a span of 19 bases. Germline CDR1 and CDR2: SGHDT and YYEEEE. CDR3 amino acids: CASSLRGSGPWDEQFF. The CDR3 nucleotides are TGTGCCAGCAGCTTGAGGGGTTCCGGCCCTTGGGATGAGCAGTTCTTC.

The chain has TRBV5-1 and TRBJ2-5; 8 bases are a match to TRBD2. The CDR3 covers 15 residues. In germline, CDR1 is SGHRS, CDR2 YFSETQ. V shed 3 bases, J shed 4 bases, and the junction held 8 bases outside the gene matches. CDR3 DNA sequence: TGCGCCAGCAGCTCCCCGGGTAGCGGGACAGAGACCCAGTACTTC. Residues: CASSSPGSGTETQYF.